The 8 T cell receptor beta chains below were found in one sample sequenced in a study of vaccination effects on CD4 cells after COVID-19. Using immunoSEQ multiplex PCR, the repertoire was profiled, and TCRdb retains in-frame clones only, with some absent. The repertoire includes tens of thousands of clones, roughly 78% of them detected once, and 4% sits in the top ten. Within the ViraFEST assay, antigen-specific CD4+ T cells underwent expansion with viral peptide pools prior to sequencing. Subsequent to a culture period of more than 9 days, CD4+ T cells were isolated. Nobody among the vaccine recipients had prior SARS-CoV-2 infection (nucleocapsid antibodies were negative). Antigens for these TCRs are unknown. The source material was CD4+ T cells from PBMCs cultured with HCoV-OC43 spike peptides, sampled before COVID-19 vaccination. The subset denotes: HCoV-OC43 spike overlapping peptide pool stimulation. The receptors shown here come from a human donor who received a COVID-19 vaccine.

This chain uses TRBV7-9 with TRBJ2-3; 7 bases are a match to TRBD2. The germline CDR1 and CDR2 sequences are SEHNR and FQNEAQ (reference sequence). Trimming cost V 4 bases and J 0 bases; bases outside gene matches: 4. CDR3 length: 15 residues. The DNA of the CDR3 is TGTGCCAGCAGCTCCGGACTAGTGAGCACAGATACGCAGTATTTT. Translation gives CASSSGLVSTDTQYF. Using reference TRBV7-9 and TRBJ2-3 for the parts outside the CDR3, the full variable domain is DTGVSQNPRHKITKRGQNVTFRCDPISEHNRLYWYRQTLGQGPEFLTYFQNEAQLEKSRLLSDRFSAERPKGSFSTLEIQRTEQGDSAMYLCASSSGLVSTDTQYFGPGTRLTVL.

The chain combines TRBV5-6 with TRBJ1-6; tentative D call: TRBD1 (6 bases). The CDR3 is 15 residues long. The ends were cut back, 2 bases at V and 2 bases at J, with 8 bases in the middle. CDR1 and CDR2 (germline): SGHDT, YYEEEE. CDR3 in amino acids: CASSLRQAYNSPLHF. The DNA for the CDR3 is TGTGCCAGCAGCTTAAGACAGGCCTATAATTCACCCCTCCACTTT.

V gene TRBV5-4 combines with J gene TRBJ1-5, with D possibly TRBD1 on 5 matching bases. The CDR3 extends over 15 amino acids. The V gene lost 3 bases and the J gene lost 5 bases, with 15 bases spanning the gap. Per the germline V gene, CDR1 is SGHNT and CDR2 is YYREEE (reference sequence). The CDR3 protein is CASSSDRSPYQPQHF. The CDR3 bases are TGTGCCAGCAGCTCTGACAGAAGCCCTTATCAGCCCCAGCATTTT. The whole variable domain, remainder taken from reference TRBV5-4 and TRBJ1-5, is ETGVTQSPTHLIKTRGQQVTLRCSSQSGHNTVSWYQQALGQGPQFIFQYYREEENGRGNFPPRFSGLQFPNYSSELNVNALELDDSALYLCASSSDRSPYQPQHFGDGTRLSIL.

This clone occurred once. The chain has TRBV6-5 and TRBJ2-1; tentatively, D is TRBD2 (7 bases). The V and J ends lost 0 bases and 4 bases respectively, with 13 bases between them. Germline V gives CDR1 MNHEY, CDR2 SVGAGI. The CDR3 runs to 16 residues. This chain's CDR3 is CASSYSRGGVYNEQFF. In nucleotides, the CDR3 is TGTGCCAGCAGTTACTCGAGAGGGGGGGTTTACAATGAGCAGTTCTTC.

J is TRBJ1-2 and V is TRBV2; D gene ambiguous. Between the trimmed V and J ends, which lost 6 bases and 1 base, there was a span of 15 bases. This CDR3 contains 15 residues. The germline gives CDR1 SNHLY, CDR2 FYNNEI. CDR3 residues: CASRHSSALNYGYTF. DNA for the CDR3: TGTGCCAGCAGACATTCATCGGCACTTAACTATGGCTACACCTTC.

The J gene is TRBJ1-1, the V gene TRBV13; perhaps TRBD1 as D (6 bases). The CDR3 extends over 15 amino acids. The ends were cut back, 2 bases at V and 5 bases at J, with 15 bases in the middle. The germline V gene has CDR1 PRHDT and CDR2 FYEKMQ (reference sequence). This CDR3 reads CASSLFAGADTEAFF. CDR3 coding DNA: TGTGCCAGCAGCTTATTCGCAGGGGCGGATACTGAAGCTTTCTTT.

The chain couples TRBV15 to TRBJ2-7; D possibly corresponds to TRBD1 (5 bases). Germline CDR1 LNHNV, CDR2 YYDKDF (reference sequence). V was cut by 8 bases and J by 3 bases, with 14 bases left in between. This CDR3 contains 13 residues. The CDR3 nucleotides read TGTGCCACCTTAGACAGACTCCTCTACGAGCAGTACGTC. This encodes CATLDRLLYEQYV.

The chain is built from TRBV24-1 and TRBJ1-6; possible D gene TRBD1, 6 bases. Trimming removed 9 bases at V and 7 bases at J, with 9 bases between. The CDR3 consists of 12 residues. Germline V gene data show CDR1 as KGHDR and CDR2 as SFDVKD. The CDR3 DNA sequence: TGTGCCACCGCTACAGGGAATTCACCCCTCCACTTT. It encodes CATATGNSPLHF.